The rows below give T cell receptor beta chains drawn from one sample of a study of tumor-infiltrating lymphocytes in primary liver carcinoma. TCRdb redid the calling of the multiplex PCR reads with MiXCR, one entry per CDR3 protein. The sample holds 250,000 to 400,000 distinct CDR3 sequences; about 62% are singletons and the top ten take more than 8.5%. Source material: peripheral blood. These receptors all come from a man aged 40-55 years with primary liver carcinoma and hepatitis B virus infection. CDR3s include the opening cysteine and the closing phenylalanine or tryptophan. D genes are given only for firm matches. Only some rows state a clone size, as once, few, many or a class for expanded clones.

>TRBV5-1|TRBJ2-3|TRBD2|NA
CASSSLGGGDTQYF
TGCGCCAGCAGCTCCCTGGGGGGAGGGGATACGCAGTATTTT
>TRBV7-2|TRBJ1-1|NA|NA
CASSLAGPMNTEAFF
TGTGCCAGCAGCTTAGCCGGCCCAATGAACACTGAAGCTTTCTTT
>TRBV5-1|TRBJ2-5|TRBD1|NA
CASSLAGQGGGETQYF
TGCGCCAGCAGCTTGGCGGGACAGGGAGGAGGGGAGACCCAGTACTTC
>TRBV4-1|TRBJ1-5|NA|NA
CASSQGDNSNQPQHF
TGCGCCAGCAGCCAAGGAGACAATAGCAATCAGCCCCAGCATTTT
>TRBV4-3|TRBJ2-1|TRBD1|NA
CASGQGQEDGNEQFF
TGCGCCAGCGGCCAAGGACAGGAGGACGGGAATGAGCAGTTCTTC
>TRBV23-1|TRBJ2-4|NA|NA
CASSQSGVSKNIQYF
TGCGCCAGCAGTCAATCGGGGGTATCCAAAAACATTCAGTACTTC
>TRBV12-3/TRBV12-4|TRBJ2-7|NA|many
CASSGLTEEQYF
TGTGCCAGCAGCGGACTAACCGAAGAGCAGTACTTC
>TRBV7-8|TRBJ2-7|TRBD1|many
CASSNLGTGASYEQYF
TGTGCCAGCAGCAACCTCGGGACAGGGGCGAGCTACGAGCAGTACTTC
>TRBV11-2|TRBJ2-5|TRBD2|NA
CASREGTSGKPSETQYF
TGTGCCAGCAGGGAGGGGACTAGCGGGAAACCATCCGAGACCCAGTACTTC
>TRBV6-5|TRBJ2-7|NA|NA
CASRANPYEQYF
TGTGCCAGCAGGGCCAACCCCTACGAGCAGTACTTC
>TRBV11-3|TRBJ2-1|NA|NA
CASGLGPSHNEQFF
TGTGCCAGCGGCTTAGGTCCCAGTCACAATGAGCAGTTTTTC
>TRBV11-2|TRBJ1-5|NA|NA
CASSLSYDHPQHF
TGTGCCAGCAGCTTAAGCTACGATCACCCCCAGCATTTT